The clone carrying this T cell receptor (beta chain) is labeled as medium-sized. Its matching antigen is unknown. The sample originates from a study of T cell repertoires in aging, cancer and after chemotherapy. Study background: Roughly 10 million TCR reads made up the full dataset.

Overall study findings and caveats: Loss of evenness, beyond lost richness, contributed to age-related TCR diversity decline in cancer patients. Rebound thymic output was suggested by rising median generation probability during chemotherapy in each cancer cohort. Immunological memory after chemotherapy cannot be judged from the repertoire data.

The V and J ends lost 6 bases and 4 bases respectively, with 15 bases between them. This CDR3 is 13 amino acids long. Per the germline V gene, CDR1 is GTSNPN and CDR2 is SVGIG (reference sequence). Amplification of TCR beta used genomic DNA extracted from peripheral blood. A mixed TRB-A/B primer pool amplified rearranged TRB by multiplex touch-down PCR. From the multiplex PCR reads, TCRdb called clonotypes with MiXCR, one entry per CDR3 protein. Of some 2,600 distinct CDR3 sequences in the sample, roughly a quarter are singletons; the top ten hold around 5.5%. The sample was blood. The TCR comes from a human donor with a solid tumor. This rearrangement joins TRBV30 to TRBJ1-2; D may be TRBD1 (5 bases). Here the CDR3 DNA reads TGTGCCTGCCCCGCGGGGCCTGTCTATGGCTACACCTTC. It encodes CACPAGPVYGYTF.